This T cell receptor (beta chain) stems from a study of CD8 T cells in Susac syndrome. Study-wide background: The Susac syndrome patients that were sequenced included about six with active disease and roughly 8 in remission.

A quantity of roughly 0.5 to 1 ug RNA underwent reverse transcription using random hexamers. TCRdb re-called the immunoSEQ multiplex PCR reads through MiXCR, storing one row per CDR3 protein. The sample carries nearly 110,000 distinct CDR3 sequences, roughly 94% recorded once. Purification of the CD8+ and CD4+ T cells relied on negative isolation, and TEMRA cells underwent FACS enrichment. The receptor comes from a human donor with Susac syndrome. Sequencing input: CD8+ T cells from PBMCs.

CDR3 in DNA: TGCGCCAGCAGCTTGCTGGACGTGAACACTGAAGCTTTCTTT. It is translated as CASSLLDVNTEAFF. J is TRBJ1-1 and V is TRBV5-1; D remains ambiguous. Germline V gives CDR1 SGHRS, CDR2 YFSETQ. V dropped 1 base and J dropped 0 bases, with 7 bases sitting between them. CDR3 length: 14 amino acids. Drawing the rest from reference TRBV5-1 and TRBJ1-1, the complete variable domain is KAGVTQTPRYLIKTRGQQVTLSCSPISGHRSVSWYQQTPGQGLQFLFEYFSETQRNKGNFPGRFSGRQFSNSRSEMNVSTLELGDSALYLCASSLLDVNTEAFFGQGTRLTVV.